This T cell receptor beta chain derives from a study of blood T cell repertoires in COVID-19. On the study more broadly: The United States, Italy and Spain supplied acute and convalescent COVID-19 samples.

The V and J ends lost 6 bases and 6 bases respectively, with 12 bases between them. Germline V gives CDR1 MNHEY, CDR2 SVGAGI. This CDR3 is 13 amino acids long. Original data processing: Estimation of nucleated cell counts relied on the amplification of reference gene primers. Assay: immunoSEQ multiplex PCR; the TCRdb copy retains only in-frame clones and omits some. From that table come the V and J calls and clone size; the DNA was used to work out D and trimming. The table shows about 250,000 clones, with about 82% occurring only once. The specimen was peripheral blood. V usage is TRBV6-5 and J usage is TRBJ2-1; no reliable D call. This sequence originates from a woman aged 80 or over with COVID-19, enrolled during active disease. Here the CDR3 reads CASSSVPRNEQFF. The CDR3 coding sequence is TGTGCCAGCAGCTCGGTTCCGCGCAATGAGCAGTTCTTC.